The 22 T cell receptor beta chains below all came from one sample that was sequenced in a study of OX40 agonist ivuxolimab in advanced cancers. Using immunoSEQ multiplex PCR, the repertoire was profiled, and TCRdb retains in-frame clones only, with some absent. Of approximately 100,000 clones listed, around nine tenths are singletons. The sequencing here drew on CD4+ or CD8+ T cells sorted from blood, taken in a trial of the OX40 agonist ivuxolimab. These receptor sequences come from an adult with an advanced solid tumor such as melanoma, head and neck, liver or kidney cancer.

This chain connects TRBV6-1 to TRBJ1-2, with 7 bases matching TRBD1. CDR3 size: 15 residues. Trimming at V came to 4 bases and at J to 8 bases, leaving 13 bases not matched to a gene. CDR1 and CDR2 (germline): MNHNS, SASEGT. DNA for the CDR3: TGTGCCAGCAGTGCCAGGGGGGGTGGTTCGCAGGGCTACACCTTC. Residues: CASSARGGGSQGYTF.

The chain joins TRBV19 to TRBJ2-4; D may be TRBD1 (5 bases). The V and J ends lost 6 bases and 0 bases respectively, with 12 bases between them. The CDR3 spans 15 residues. Germline V gene sequence: CDR1 LNHDA, CDR2 SQIVND (reference sequence). For the CDR3, the DNA is TGTGCCAGTAGCAGGGTGGTGGGAGCCAAAAACATTCAGTACTTC. This gives the protein CASSRVVGAKNIQYF.

The chain couples TRBV6-1 to TRBJ2-1, with D possibly being TRBD2 (5 bases). From germline, CDR1 is MNHNS and CDR2 SASEGT. The V end lost 5 bases, the J end lost 5 bases, and 13 bases lay between the germline ends. There are 14 residues in the CDR3. CDR3 amino acids: CASSSETINNEQFF. CDR3 bases: TGTGCCAGCAGTTCAGAGACTATCAACAATGAGCAGTTCTTC.

V and J are TRBV7-3 and TRBJ2-1; 9 nucleotides match TRBD2. The germline gives CDR1 SGHTA, CDR2 FQGTGA. The V gene end was trimmed by 1 base and the J gene end by 6 bases; junction bases not matched to a gene: 4. This CDR3 region has 15 residues. The CDR3 protein is CASSLSSGSGNEQFF. CDR3 DNA: TGTGCCAGCAGCTTAAGTAGCGGGAGTGGCAATGAGCAGTTCTTC.

This chain connects TRBV5-1 to TRBJ2-3, with D possibly being TRBD2 (6 bases). Per the germline V gene, CDR1 is SGHRS and CDR2 is YFSETQ. This CDR3 spans 12 amino acids. V was clipped by 4 bases and J by 8 bases, with 11 bases between them. The CDR3 is CASSPPGLTQYF. CDR3 in DNA: TGCGCCAGCAGCCCCCCGGGACTTACGCAGTATTTT. Supplemented by reference TRBV5-1 and TRBJ2-3, the full variable domain reads KAGVTQTPRYLIKTRGQQVTLSCSPISGHRSVSWYQQTPGQGLQFLFEYFSETQRNKGNFPGRFSGRQFSNSRSEMNVSTLELGDSALYLCASSPPGLTQYFGPGTRLTVL.

Only one count was recorded for this clone. This chain links TRBV28 with TRBJ2-3, with TRBD2 matching over 14 bases. Germline values: CDR1 MDHEN, CDR2 SYDVKM. This CDR3 spans 16 amino acids. V shed 8 bases and J 4 bases; nucleotides not matched to a gene: 8. CDR3 loop: CASLRLAGGGADTQYF. DNA of the CDR3: TGTGCCAGCCTTCGACTAGCGGGAGGGGGGGCAGATACGCAGTATTTT.

The DNA of the CDR3 is TGTGCCAGCAGCTTGGAAACCGGGACACTCACAGATACGCAGTATTTT. It yields the protein CASSLETGTLTDTQYF. V is TRBV5-6 and J is TRBJ2-3; perhaps TRBD1 as D (6 bases). Germline V gene sequence: CDR1 SGHDT, CDR2 YYEEEE. There are 16 residues in the CDR3. Trimming pared 0 bases from V and 2 bases from J, leaving 13 bases between.

The rearrangement links TRBV28 to TRBJ2-2; the match to TRBD2 covers 7 bases. The CDR3 length is 17 residues. Germline V gene data show CDR1 as MDHEN and CDR2 as SYDVKM. After removal of 4 bases from V and 5 bases from J, the junction contained 13 bases not matched to a gene. DNA of the CDR3: TGTGCCAGCAGTTCCTTTACGGGAGGTAATGGTACCGGGGAGCTGTTTTTT. Its translation is CASSSFTGGNGTGELFF.

The gene calls are TRBV28 and TRBJ2-5; 8 bases align to TRBD2. Germline V CDR1 and CDR2: MDHEN, SYDVKM. Trimming removed 7 bases from V and 2 bases from J; junction bases left unmatched: 3. The CDR3 has 13 amino acids. DNA for the CDR3: TGTGCCAGCAATAGCGGGATACAAGAGACCCAGTACTTC. Protein sequence: CASNSGIQETQYF.

This rearrangement joins TRBV11-2 to TRBJ2-1; 9 bases line up with TRBD2. The CDR3 is 15 residues long. Trimming at V came to 2 bases and at J to 8 bases, leaving 7 bases not matched to a gene. The germline V gene has CDR1 SGHAT and CDR2 FQNNGV. The CDR3 here is CASSLSIAGVHEQFF. CDR3 in DNA: TGTGCCAGCAGCTTATCGATAGCGGGAGTCCATGAGCAGTTCTTC.

With respect to this clone: Other nucleotide sequences in the sample specify the same CDR3. The CDR3 DNA follows: TGTGCCAGCAGCCTAGGACTAGCGGGCAGCACAGATACGCAGTATTTT. It specifies CASSLGLAGSTDTQYF. The J gene is TRBJ2-3, the V gene TRBV7-2; 11 bases line up with TRBD2. The trim removed 5 bases at V and 0 bases at J, leaving 4 bases unmatched. Germline V gene lookup returns CDR1 SGHTA and CDR2 FQGNSA. The CDR3 spans 16 residues.

The chain recombines TRBV4-2 with TRBJ2-5, with 8 bases that match TRBD1. The germline V gene encodes CDR1 LGHNA and CDR2 YNFKEQ. The CDR3 runs 17 residues. The V segment lost 0 bases and the J segment 2 bases; nucleotides outside the gene matches: 8. Here the CDR3 DNA reads TGTGCCAGCAGCCAAGATTGGGACAGGAAGGTTCAAGAGACCCAGTACTTC. Encoded protein: CASSQDWDRKVQETQYF.

The rearrangement joins TRBV27 to TRBJ2-7, with 8 bases aligning to TRBD2. Germline V gives CDR1 MNHEY, CDR2 SMNVEV (reference sequence). This CDR3 has 19 residues. V lost 5 bases and J lost 3; bases outside the gene matches: 21. CDR3 loop: CASSGILAATQGHHYEQYF. In DNA form, the CDR3 reads TGTGCCAGCAGTGGGATACTAGCGGCGACTCAGGGGCACCACTACGAGCAGTACTTC.

The J gene is TRBJ1-1, the V gene TRBV5-1; 7 bases fit TRBD1. J lost 0 bases, V lost 3 bases, and 8 bases had no gene match. Germline CDR1 is SGHRS and CDR2 is YFSETQ. The CDR3 covers 16 residues. CDR3 nucleotide sequence: TGCGCCAGCAGCTCCGGACAGGAATTTATGAACACTGAAGCTTTCTTT. Protein: CASSSGQEFMNTEAFF.

The rearrangement uses TRBV19 and TRBJ1-5; no clear D gene. CDR3 length: 14 amino acids. Trimming removed 2 bases at V and 7 bases at J, with 12 bases between. CDR1 and CDR2 from the germline V gene are LNHDA and SQIVND (reference sequence). The CDR3 region has the DNA TGTGCCAGTAGTATACCCCTCGGAAGCCAGCCCCAGCATTTT. It specifies CASSIPLGSQPQHF.

In this sample, this clone turned up once. This chain links TRBV28 with TRBJ2-2; no firm D call. The CDR3 extends over 11 amino acids. Germline V gene data show CDR1 as MDHEN and CDR2 as SYDVKM. V lost 6 bases and J 5 bases, leaving 4 bases between the germline ends. CDR3 amino acids: CASRGTGELFF. CDR3 in DNA: TGTGCCAGCAGGGGAACCGGGGAGCTGTTTTTT.

This clone has more than one count but fewer than ten. The V call is TRBV10-3, the J call TRBJ1-5; perhaps TRBD1 as D (6 bases). Between the trimmed V and J ends, which lost 10 bases and 3 bases, there was a span of 19 bases. CDR1 and CDR2 from the germline V gene are ENHRY and SYGVKD. The length of the CDR3 is 15 residues. CDR3 sequence: CATASGGQPNQPQHF. CDR3 DNA: TGTGCCACAGCATCTGGAGGACAGCCCAATCAGCCCCAGCATTTT.

The chain couples TRBV6-1 to TRBJ1-1; 10 positions match TRBD1. The V gene end was trimmed by 5 bases and the J gene end by 1 base; junction bases not matched to a gene: 4. The CDR3 loop spans 15 amino acids. Germline V gene sequence: CDR1 MNHNS, CDR2 SASEGT. The CDR3 nucleotides are TGTGCCAGCAGTCCAAGGACAGGGGGGAACACTGAAGCTTTCTTT. Encoded protein: CASSPRTGGNTEAFF.

This clone was picked up one time. The V call is TRBV5-1, the J call TRBJ2-5; a weak D match, TRBD2 (6 bases). Germline assignment: CDR1 SGHRS and CDR2 YFSETQ. Trimming shortened V by 0 bases and J by 6 bases, and 12 bases separated the two germline ends. The CDR3 loop spans 14 amino acids. CDR3 nucleotides: TGCGCCAGCAGCTTGGGGGCCGGGAGTCAGACCCAGTACTTC. As protein: CASSLGAGSQTQYF.

The chain uses TRBV5-1 and TRBJ1-6, with a possible D match to TRBD1 (5 bases). V dropped 4 bases and J dropped 10 bases, with 18 bases sitting between them. Germline V gives CDR1 SGHRS, CDR2 YFSETQ. The CDR3 is made up of 15 amino acids. In nucleotides, the CDR3 is TGCGCCAGCAGCACACAGACAGCCGGGAGCTCACCCCTCCACTTT. Protein sequence: CASSTQTAGSSPLHF. Full variable domain (outside the CDR3, taken from reference TRBV5-1 and TRBJ1-6): KAGVTQTPRYLIKTRGQQVTLSCSPISGHRSVSWYQQTPGQGLQFLFEYFSETQRNKGNFPGRFSGRQFSNSRSEMNVSTLELGDSALYLCASSTQTAGSSPLHFGNGTRLTVT.

Comments on this clone: An end of the junction differs from the germline gene, which may be a read error. The chain joins TRBV28 to TRBJ2-7; possibly TRBD2 for D (6 bases). This CDR3 contains 15 residues. Per the germline V gene, CDR1 is MDHEN and CDR2 is SYDVKM. The CDR3 nucleotides are TGTGCCGGCAGTCAAACGGGACGGGGGACCTACGAGCAGTACTTC. It encodes CAGSQTGRGTYEQYF.

The chain employs TRBV4-2 and TRBJ2-2; TRBD2 aligns across 14 bases. CDR1 and CDR2 from the germline V gene are LGHNA and YNFKEQ. The CDR3 spans 18 residues. The V gene end was trimmed by 4 bases and the J gene end by 4 bases; junction bases not matched to a gene: 8. Here the CDR3 reads CASSPGLAGGLSTGELFF. DNA of the CDR3: TGTGCCAGCAGCCCCGGACTAGCGGGAGGATTGTCCACCGGGGAGCTGTTTTTT.